The next 7 T cell receptor beta chains were all read from a single sample in a study of cytomegalovirus exposure and HLA in healthy donors. Primers: 60 Vbeta forward and 13 Jbeta reverse. Assay used: immunoSEQ multiplex PCR; TCRdb lists only in-frame clones, some missing. The sample consists of under 200,000 clones, around 78% of them appearing once. The sample was PBMCs. These receptors originate from a woman in her 30s in good health and CMV-seropositive.

On this clone: The same CDR3 arises from other DNA sequences in this sample as well. The chain couples TRBV5-1 to TRBJ1-1; D perhaps matches TRBD1 (6 bases). Germline V lookup: CDR1 SGHRS, CDR2 YFSETQ. There are 12 residues in the CDR3. V was trimmed by 1 base and J by 5 bases, leaving 6 bases between them. The CDR3 sequence is CASSLTGTEAFF. The CDR3 coding sequence is TGCGCCAGCAGCTTGACAGGGACTGAAGCTTTCTTT.

This chain links TRBV5-6 with TRBJ2-3, with D unclear. The CDR3 has 11 residues. Germline-derived CDR1 and CDR2 are SGHDT and YYEEEE. V dropped 4 bases and J dropped 6 bases, with 6 bases sitting between them. The CDR3 DNA reads as TGTGCCAGCAGCGACGGGGATACGCAGTATTTT. Protein sequence: CASSDGDTQYF.

The chain employs TRBV6-5 and TRBJ1-1; no clear D gene. Germline-derived CDR1 and CDR2 are MNHEY and SVGAGI. CDR3 length: 13 residues. V shed 5 bases and J shed 1 base, with 8 bases lying between them. The CDR3 here is CASSDERNTEAFF. The CDR3 region has the DNA TGTGCCAGCAGTGATGAGAGGAACACTGAAGCTTTCTTT.

This chain uses TRBV10-3 with TRBJ2-2, with D hard to call. Germline values: CDR1 ENHRY, CDR2 SYGVKD. Trimming pared 2 bases from V and 3 bases from J, leaving 7 bases between. This CDR3 has 14 residues. CDR3 sequence reads: CAISEPGDTGELFF. CDR3 DNA sequence: TGTGCCATCAGTGAGCCGGGTGACACCGGGGAGCTGTTTTTT.

This sequence joins TRBV27 and TRBJ1-3; the D is unclear. The ends were cut back, 2 bases at V and 7 bases at J, with 9 bases in the middle. Per germline, CDR1 MNHEY and CDR2 SMNVEV (reference sequence). The CDR3 totals 13 residues. The CDR3 DNA follows: TGTGCCAGCAGTTTAGGGGAGGGTAACACCATATATTTT. Residues: CASSLGEGNTIYF.

The chain recombines TRBV4-3 with TRBJ2-7; TRBD1 matches 10 bases. V lost 0 bases and J lost 5; bases outside the gene matches: 16. The V gene's germline CDR1 is LGHNA and CDR2 YSLEER. The CDR3 sequence is 19 residues long. This chain's CDR3 is CASSQDVGTGDRERNEQYF. For the CDR3, the DNA is TGCGCCAGCAGCCAAGACGTAGGGACAGGGGATCGGGAGAGGAACGAGCAGTACTTC.

This clone was observed at least ten times. The V gene is TRBV5-1, the J gene TRBJ1-1; D may be TRBD1 (5 bases). The germline V and J ends were trimmed by 0 bases and 5 bases, with 14 bases remaining between them. Germline V gene lookup returns CDR1 SGHRS and CDR2 YFSETQ. The CDR3 sequence is 15 residues long. CDR3 loop: CASSLDSGLVTEAFF. The CDR3 region has the DNA TGCGCCAGCAGCTTGGATTCGGGACTGGTAACTGAAGCTTTCTTT.